This TCR beta chain comes out of a study of blood T cell repertoires in COVID-19 (dated by TCRdb to the early 2020s). Study-wide context: Samples from collaborators originated in the United States, Italy and Spain and spanned both the acute and convalescent phases of COVID-19. The material from the prospective study consisted of cDNA or gDNA derived from T cells, B-cell-depleted T cells, or PBMCs. Deeply sampled blood TCRbeta repertoires from subjects exposed to, actively infected with, or recovered from COVID-19 were included in the dataset. The repertoires were released in a freely available public database intended as a resource for research on the immune response to SARS-CoV-2. Samples came from the ongoing ImmuneRACE study (first 160 participants) plus 1,254 subjects from 6 global collaborators. The sample metadata nearly always contained a de-identified subject ID, COVID-19 status, age in years and sex. HLA class I and class II types, where available, came from metadata supplied by the sample provider rather than from assay-based typing.

The cysteine opens and the phenylalanine closes a CDR3 of 10 amino acids. The sequence is cut down to CDR3 DNA, 30 bases in frame from base 1. According to the germline V gene, CDR1 reads SQVTM and CDR2 reads ANQGSEA. Trimming removed 7 bases from V and 3 bases from J, leaving 7 bases between the germline ends. TCRbeta CDR3 regions were amplified from genomic DNA using the immunoSEQ Assay, a bias-controlled multiplex PCR. The source study handled its data this way. Within the assay, amplification of reference gene primers was used to estimate how many nucleated cells each sample contained. To quantify the absolute abundance of each unique TCRbeta CDR3 rearrangement, sequence reads were collapsed and filtered. Productive Simpson clonality was computed per sample as the square root of Simpson's diversity index over productive rearrangements. TCRdb obtained this table from immuneACCESS and retained in-frame rearrangements with V and J assigned. These tables miss some clones; where compared with another copy, unresolved V genes account for less than half of the shortfall, and the remainder is unexplained. V, J and clone size were drawn from that table, and D and trimming were deduced from the DNA. The sample table shows about 190,000 clones, and roughly 80% are seen once. In total, the top ten clones hold 9.5% to 15% of the sample.

General findings and caveats noted by the study authors: Clinical and demographic metadata were provided uncurated, with the amount varying by source and participant.

Each collaborating institution followed its own protocols to collect whole blood in K2EDTA tubes. For TCRbeta analysis, collaborators shipped samples as frozen whole blood, isolated PBMCs, or DNA extracted from either of those sample types. Details on this clone: Its antigen has not been determined. No per-base quality is available; no much larger clone lies one base away.

The chain couples TRBV29-1 to TRBJ2-7, with the D gene too uncertain to name. The TCR sequence derives from a woman aged 45-59 years with acute or convalescent COVID-19. The sample comprised peripheral blood. DNA sequence: TGCAGCGCTCGAGACTACGAGCAGTACTTC. Translated, it gives CSARDYEQYF.